The next 9 T cell receptor beta chains were all read from a single sample in a study of blood T cell repertoires in COVID-19. TCRdb keeps only in-frame clones here, not all; method: immunoSEQ multiplex PCR. Here the sample spans some 120,000 clones, roughly four fifths being singletons. Material: peripheral blood. Every receptor here comes from a man in his thirties or forties with COVID-19, enrolled during active disease.

The chain carries TRBV10-1 and TRBJ2-2, with D unclear. The CDR3 spans 15 residues. CDR1 is WNHNN, CDR2 SYGVQD, per germline (reference sequence). The V and J ends lost 3 bases and 7 bases respectively, with 15 bases between them. The CDR3 DNA reads TGCGCCAGCAGTGATAGAGGAGTGGGTCTCGGGGAGCTGTTTTTT. Translation gives CASSDRGVGLGELFF.

The DNA of the CDR3 is TGTGCCAGCAGCGATCCACGGGCAACTAATGAAAAACTGTTTTTT. Amino acid sequence: CASSDPRATNEKLFF. The chain combines TRBV5-6 with TRBJ1-4; D unresolved. Germline V gene data show CDR1 as SGHDT and CDR2 as YYEEEE. The CDR3 consists of 15 residues. With 4 bases removed from V and 0 bases from J, the gap between germline ends came to 10 bases.

This chain uses TRBV5-1 with TRBJ2-7; D is undetermined. The CDR3 has 13 residues. Germline assignment: CDR1 SGHRS and CDR2 YFSETQ. The germline V and J ends were trimmed by 0 bases and 7 bases, with 11 bases remaining between them. CDR3 DNA: TGCGCCAGCAGCTTGGGACTCCTTCGAGAGCAGTACTTC. Amino acid sequence: CASSLGLLREQYF.

The chain is built from TRBV30 and TRBJ2-1, with TRBD2 matching over 8 bases. Germline CDR1 is GTSNPN and CDR2 is SVGIG (reference sequence). This CDR3 has 14 residues. V was pared by 5 bases and J by 9 bases, with 12 bases of the junction left unmatched. The CDR3 sequence is CAWWAPGLVVEQFF. The CDR3 DNA sequence: TGTGCCTGGTGGGCCCCGGGACTAGTAGTTGAGCAGTTCTTC.

This clone was seen just once. This sequence joins TRBV7-2 and TRBJ2-5, with 11 bases fitting TRBD2. There are 16 residues in the CDR3. The germline V gene has CDR1 SGHTA and CDR2 FQGNSA. J was trimmed by 2 bases and V by 0 bases; bases with no gene match: 2. Written as DNA, the CDR3 is TGTGCCAGCAGCTTAGCCGCTAGCGGGGGGCAAGAGACCCAGTACTTC. Encoded protein: CASSLAASGGQETQYF.

The rearrangement joins TRBV30 to TRBJ1-6, with D perhaps matching TRBD1 (6 bases). The V end lost 4 bases, the J end lost 3 bases, and 7 bases lay between the germline ends. This CDR3 spans 13 amino acids. Germline V gives CDR1 GTSNPN, CDR2 SVGIG (reference sequence). The CDR3 here is CAWKGDYNSPLHF. CDR3 bases: TGTGCCTGGAAGGGGGACTATAATTCACCCCTCCACTTT.

Only a few counts were recorded for this clone. The chain employs TRBV7-2 and TRBJ2-5, with a possible D match to TRBD1 (5 bases). Per germline, CDR1 SGHTA and CDR2 FQGNSA. CDR3 length: 13 residues. V shed 8 bases and J shed 1 base, with 11 bases lying between them. In nucleotides, the CDR3 is TGTGCCAGCGGTAGACAGAGCCAAGAGACCCAGTACTTC. It codes for CASGRQSQETQYF.

The V call is TRBV7-8, the J call TRBJ1-3; possibly TRBD1 for D (6 bases). This CDR3 has 14 residues. From germline, CDR1 is SGHVS and CDR2 FQNEAQ. V was cut by 0 bases and J by 8 bases, with 11 bases left in between. This chain's CDR3 is CASSLANRDHTIYF. CDR3 in DNA: TGTGCCAGCAGCTTAGCGAACAGGGATCACACCATATATTTT.

CDR3 nucleotide sequence: TGTGCCAGCAGTTTCGGACAGAACACTGAAGCTTTCTTT. Its translation: CASSFGQNTEAFF. V and J are TRBV28 and TRBJ1-1, with a possible D match to TRBD1 (5 bases). Germline V gives CDR1 MDHEN, CDR2 SYDVKM. CDR3 length: 13 residues. The V and J ends lost 3 bases and 1 base respectively, with 6 bases between them.